This record covers a single T cell receptor (beta chain). As yet, its antigen is unknown. The data stem from a study of radiotherapy plus CTLA-4 blockade in lung cancer. Findings of the study overall: Following radiotherapy plus ipilimumab, tumor-derived TCR clones expanded in the blood. Strongest reported response predictors: early blood clone changes and post-radiation interferon-beta.

Clones were read by immunoSEQ multiplex PCR, and TCRdb kept only the in-frame ones, dropping some. Of approximately 80,000 clones in the sample, just under 75% were seen once. Ipilimumab CTLA-4 blockade and focal radiation were given to patients with chemo-refractory metastatic non-small-cell lung cancer. Losses at the gene ends were 0 bases for V and 7 bases for J; bases not matched to a gene: 9. Germline V lookup: CDR1 SGHRS, CDR2 YFSETQ. CDR3 size: 16 residues. This receptor was taken from a human donor with non-small cell lung cancer whose response to radiotherapy plus ipilimumab could not be evaluated. V and J are TRBV5-1 and TRBJ1-3; 8 bases align to TRBD1. The sample here was peripheral blood, taken from a patient treated with radiotherapy plus ipilimumab. CDR3 sequence reads: CASSLEAGGLGNTIYF. The CDR3 bases are TGCGCCAGCAGCTTGGAAGCAGGGGGCTTGGGCAACACCATATATTTT.